The rows below give T cell receptor beta chains drawn from one sample of a study of cytomegalovirus exposure and HLA in healthy donors. Assay: immunoSEQ multiplex PCR; the TCRdb copy retains only in-frame clones and omits some. The sample contains over 150,000 clones, about 72% of which appear only once. Sequencing was carried out using PBMCs. These receptor sequences come from a man aged 25-40 years in good health and CMV-seropositive. Both conserved end residues are part of each CDR3.

J gene,V gene,CDR3 protein
TRBJ2-7,TRBV9,CASSVRDRGPYEQYF
TRBJ2-7,TRBV18,CASSPPSTYEQYF
TRBJ1-4,TRBV19,CASSIGFGQGNEKLFF
TRBJ2-6,TRBV27,CASSRDRGPGGANVLTF
TRBJ2-7,TRBV27,CASGGQGAYEQYF
TRBJ1-2,TRBV30,CAWSVQPVYGYTF
TRBJ1-6,TRBV28,CASSKGADSPLHF
TRBJ1-2,TRBV5-6,CASSLGQNYGYTF
TRBJ2-3,TRBV30,CAWSVTPPTGASGGTDTQYF
TRBJ2-7,TRBV6-5,CASSYSMAGTYEQYF
TRBJ2-7,TRBV28,CASRGGDRSSYEQYF
TRBJ2-2,TRBV4-1,CASSQIATSGGAGAGELFF
TRBJ2-3,TRBV5-5,CASSLMGRTTRILRGGTQYF
TRBJ1-5,TRBV12-5,CASGLGTGSNQPQHF
TRBJ2-3,TRBV7-2,CASSPGQQNTQYF
TRBJ1-4,TRBV6-5,CASSYSIPGEKLFF
TRBJ2-7,TRBV9,CASSSGGTGGGEQYF
TRBJ2-1,TRBV13,CASSLGHGGDEQFF
TRBJ1-2,TRBV27,CASSLDAGGYGYTF
TRBJ1-5,TRBV6-1,CASSETGARQPQHF
TRBJ2-3,TRBV5-1,CASSSGGREADTQYF
TRBJ2-7,TRBV7-2,CASSLAYSQGYEQYF
TRBJ2-1,TRBV6-4,CASSDSIGPQYGDSSYNEQFF
TRBJ2-7,TRBV11-2,CASSRTDIYEQYF
TRBJ2-7,TRBV5-6,CASSFRGANSYEQYF
TRBJ2-7,TRBV19,CASSIGSSGERNEQYF
TRBJ2-3,TRBV7-9,CASSPWQSTDTQYF